What follows is one T cell receptor beta chain and its context. The sample is drawn from a study of T-cell reconstitution after alpha-beta-depleted transplantation in children. Trimming removed 4 bases at V and 4 bases at J, with 16 bases between. The CDR3 sequence is 15 residues long. The germline V gene has CDR1 LGHNA and CDR2 YSLEER. TCRbeta library construction was performed incorporating unique molecular identifiers. TCRdb processed the PCR reads anew with MiXCR; each CDR3 protein has one entry. The sample contains hundreds of thousands of distinct CDR3 sequences, approximately 32% of which appear only once.

The chain employs TRBV4-3 and TRBJ1-2; tentative D call: TRBD1 (6 bases). The origin of this receptor is a human donor who donated a stem cell graft to a child with aplastic anemia. Sequencing was performed on PBMCs from the stem cell graft donor, taken from the stem cell graft. The CDR3 loop reads CASSPSTGQIYGYTF. The DNA of the CDR3 is TGCGCCAGCAGCCCCTCTACTGGACAGATCTATGGCTACACCTTC.